These 4 T cell receptor beta chains were all obtained from the same sample, sequenced in a study of T-cell memory formation after mild COVID-19. One entry per CDR3 protein, called by TCRdb with MiXCR from the 5' RACE reads. The table has some 260,000 distinct CDR3 sequences, about a sixth seen once. The sequenced sample was PBMCs or a T cell subset sorted from them (not recorded which). The receptors originated from a young man who had mild COVID-19 (a few samples of this study predate the infection). Cell type and time point are not known.

This chain joins TRBV7-8 and TRBJ2-3; D is undetermined. The CDR3 totals 13 residues. Germline loops: CDR1 SGHVS, CDR2 FQNEAQ. Trimming removed 4 bases from V and 5 bases from J, with 10 bases in between. The CDR3 sequence: CASSSSFGDTQYF. In DNA, the CDR3 is TGTGCCAGCAGCTCTTCTTTCGGAGATACGCAGTATTTT.

The chain carries TRBV6-2 or TRBV6-3 and TRBJ2-1; D might be TRBD2 (6 bases). This CDR3 region has 17 residues. Germline CDR1 MNHEY, CDR2 SVGEGT. V was clipped by 2 bases and J by 3 bases, with 17 bases between them. CDR3 nucleotides: TGTGCCAGCAGTTACGGCCCTGGACTACCCTACTACAATGAGCAGTTCTTC. Encoded protein: CASSYGPGLPYYNEQFF.

This clonotype was seen more than once but under ten times. The chain joins TRBV10-3 to TRBJ1-1, with D possibly matching TRBD1 (5 bases). The CDR3 runs to 12 residues. V was clipped by 7 bases and J by 3 bases, with 9 bases between them. CDR1 and CDR2 (germline): ENHRY, SYGVKD. This CDR3 is CAITAGDTEAFF. The CDR3 DNA is TGTGCCATCACGGCGGGGGACACTGAAGCTTTCTTT.

CDR3 DNA: TGTGCCAGCAGCCTCCGGAGGGGGGCGGACTATGGCTACACCTTC. Translated, it gives CASSLRRGADYGYTF. The rearrangement joins TRBV7-2 to TRBJ1-2; D might be TRBD1 (6 bases). Germline loops: CDR1 SGHTA, CDR2 FQGNSA. V lost 5 bases and J 3 bases, leaving 16 bases between the germline ends. The CDR3 extends over 15 amino acids.